This TCR beta chain was sequenced in a study of graft-versus-host responses after intestinal transplantation. The CDR3 covers 15 residues. Per germline, CDR1 SGDLS and CDR2 YYNGEE. Trimming at V came to 2 bases and at J to 4 bases, leaving 5 bases not matched to a gene. This table comes from immunoSEQ multiplex PCR, and its TCRdb copy is limited to in-frame clones, with some not included. The repertoire holds roughly 3,700 clones, with about 94% as singletons. The rearrangement joins TRBV9 to TRBJ2-2, with 7 positions matching TRBD2. This receptor was obtained from a human patient who received an intestinal transplant, so some T cells may come from the graft donor. The source was PBMCs, collected 11 days after intestinal transplantation. CDR3 residues: CASSVTGGGTGELFF. Written as DNA, the CDR3 is TGTGCCAGCAGCGTGACGGGAGGTGGCACCGGGGAGCTGTTTTTT.